The sequence of this T cell receptor (beta chain) was determined in a study of shared clonotypes between healthy human individuals. Study results and caveats: In a handful of donors, roughly 5.2% of naive CD4 clonotypes appeared in common.

CDR3 length: 14 amino acids. CDR1 and CDR2 (germline): MNHNS, SASEGT. The V end lost 5 bases, the J end lost 3 bases, and 14 bases lay between the germline ends. Each CD8 memory set brought CD45RO+ cells together with CCR7-negative CD45RA+ TemRA cells. In its sample, this clone was seen a few times. The antigen is not known. The method was immunoSEQ multiplex PCR; TCRdb's version includes in-frame clones alone and lacks a portion of them. The data hold about 690,000 clones, with 90% observed a single time. Source material: memory CD8+ T cells from PBMCs. Subset in this sample: CD45RO+ cells pooled with CCR7-negative TemRA cells. The clonotype originates from a man younger than 35 in good health. Some clones in this sample may be carry-over from other donors' samples. The rearrangement joins TRBV6-1 to TRBJ2-7; no definite D call. The CDR3 sequence is CASSPSGTIYEQYF. The CDR3 DNA follows: TGTGCCAGCAGTCCCTCAGGTACAATCTACGAGCAGTACTTC.